This is a list of T cell receptor beta chains from one sample in a study of shared clonotypes between healthy human individuals. Sequenced by immunoSEQ multiplex PCR; TCRdb stores in-frame clones only, minus some. The sample includes around 640,000 clones, approximately 96% seen only once; the top ten take roughly 0.1%. Sequencing was performed on naive CD8+ T cells sorted from blood. The receptors come from a woman aged 25 to 39 in good health. Both conserved end residues are part of each CDR3. Fields, in order: clone size, D gene, V gene, J gene, CDR3 protein, CDR3 DNA. The D gene is left open where the match is weak. Size tells how often a clone was seen (once, few, many) or the class of an expanded clone, and some rows leave it out.

NA	NA	TRBV20-1	TRBJ2-1	CSASEQFF	TGCAGTGCTAGTGAGCAGTTCTTC
NA	TRBD2	TRBV7-8	TRBJ2-3	CASSLPSVASGPIRGTDTQYF	TGTGCCAGCAGCTTACCCTCGGTGGCTAGCGGGCCCATCAGGGGCACAGATACGCAGTATTTT
NA	NA	TRBV6-5	TRBJ2-5	CASSPTEQETQYF	TGTGCCAGCAGTCCGACAGAACAAGAGACCCAGTACTTC
NA	TRBD2	TRBV28	TRBJ2-5	CASSFLLAGEGETQYF	TGTGCCAGCAGTTTCTTGCTAGCGGGGGAGGGAGAGACCCAGTACTTC
NA	NA	TRBV29-1	TRBJ2-2	CSVEVGYRTNTGELFF	TGCAGCGTTGAAGTAGGCTACAGGACTAACACCGGGGAGCTGTTTTTT
NA	NA	TRBV27	TRBJ2-1	CASSFYRGSSYNEQFF	TGTGCCAGCAGTTTTTATCGTGGGAGCTCCTACAATGAGCAGTTCTTC
NA	NA	TRBV4-2	TRBJ2-3	CASSQDAVVSTDTQYF	TGTGCCAGCAGCCAAGACGCGGTGGTGAGCACAGATACGCAGTATTTT
NA	NA	TRBV2	TRBJ1-3	CASIKGWGYGSGNTIYF	TGTGCCAGCATAAAAGGGTGGGGGTACGGATCTGGAAACACCATATATTTT
NA	NA	TRBV6-4	TRBJ2-1	CASSDSSGNEQFF	TGTGCCAGCAGTGACTCGAGTGGGAATGAGCAGTTCTTC
once	NA	TRBV29-1	TRBJ2-7	CSVFDDSTAPSYEQYF	TGCAGCGTTTTCGACGACAGCACGGCGCCTTCCTACGAGCAGTACTTC
NA	NA	TRBV28	TRBJ1-3	CASRPTALGTIYF	TGTGCCAGCAGGCCGACAGCCCTTGGCACCATATATTTT
NA	NA	TRBV5-6	TRBJ2-3	CASSLVFVADTQYF	TGTGCCAGCAGCTTGGTCTTCGTAGCGGATACGCAGTATTTT
NA	TRBD2	TRBV28	TRBJ2-1	CASSVTGGPNNEQFF	TGTGCCAGCAGTGTTACGGGAGGGCCTAACAATGAGCAGTTCTTC
NA	NA	TRBV28	TRBJ2-1	CASSPQVIVNNEQFF	TGTGCCAGCAGTCCACAAGTAATTGTCAACAATGAGCAGTTCTTC
NA	NA	TRBV25-1	TRBJ2-3	CASSRFETESTDTQYF	TGTGCCAGCAGTCGCTTTGAAACGGAAAGCACAGATACGCAGTATTTT